This TCR beta chain was captured in a study of blood T cells in healthy people across ages. The CDR3 is 14 residues long. V lost 3 bases to trimming and J lost 8 bases; unmatched junction nucleotides: 5. The germline V gene encodes CDR1 SEHNR and CDR2 FQNEAQ (reference sequence). Primers used in a second PCR of roughly 6 to 11 cycles were a sample-barcoded 5' primer and a J-beta primer mix. TCRdb reanalysed the 5' RACE reads using MiXCR and keeps one entry per CDR3 protein. The sample holds about 670,000 distinct CDR3 sequences, approximately 52% seen once. The authors isolated at least 7 million PBMCs per sample.

This sequence originates from an elderly woman in good health. The sequencing sample was made of blood. The gene calls are TRBV7-9 and TRBJ1-4, with 8 bases matching TRBD1. CDR3 DNA: TGTGCCAGCAGCTTCAACAGGGGGAGAGAAAAACTGTTTTTT. Amino acid sequence: CASSFNRGREKLFF.